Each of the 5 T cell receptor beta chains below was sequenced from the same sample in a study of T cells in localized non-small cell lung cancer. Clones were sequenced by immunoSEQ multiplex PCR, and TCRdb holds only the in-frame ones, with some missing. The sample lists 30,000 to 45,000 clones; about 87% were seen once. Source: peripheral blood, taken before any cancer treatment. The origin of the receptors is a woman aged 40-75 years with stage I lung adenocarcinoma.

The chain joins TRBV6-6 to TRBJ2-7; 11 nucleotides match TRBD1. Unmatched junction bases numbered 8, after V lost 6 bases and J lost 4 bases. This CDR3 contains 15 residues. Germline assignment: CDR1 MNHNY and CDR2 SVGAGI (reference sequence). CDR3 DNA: TGTGCCAGCAGCCCACGGACAGGGGGCTTTTACGAGCAGTACTTC. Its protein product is CASSPRTGGFYEQYF.

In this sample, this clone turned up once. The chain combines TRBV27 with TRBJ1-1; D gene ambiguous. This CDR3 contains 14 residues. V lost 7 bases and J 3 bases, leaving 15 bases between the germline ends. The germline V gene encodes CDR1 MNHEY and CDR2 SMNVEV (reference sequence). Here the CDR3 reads CASTLEGGDTEAFF. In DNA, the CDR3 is TGTGCCAGCACCCTAGAGGGAGGTGACACTGAAGCTTTCTTT.

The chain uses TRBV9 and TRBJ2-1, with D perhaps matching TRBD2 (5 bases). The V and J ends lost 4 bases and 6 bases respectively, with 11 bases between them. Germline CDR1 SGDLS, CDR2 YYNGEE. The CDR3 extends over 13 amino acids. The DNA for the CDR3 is TGTGCCAGCAGCCCGGGATTCCCCAATGAGCAGTTCTTC. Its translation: CASSPGFPNEQFF.

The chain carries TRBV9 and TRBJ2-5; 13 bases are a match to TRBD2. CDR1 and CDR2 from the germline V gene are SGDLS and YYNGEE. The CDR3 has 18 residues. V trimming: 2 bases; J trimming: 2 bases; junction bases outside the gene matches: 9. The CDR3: CASSVNGLAGEWQETQYF. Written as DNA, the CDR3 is TGTGCCAGCAGCGTTAATGGACTAGCGGGAGAATGGCAAGAGACCCAGTACTTC.

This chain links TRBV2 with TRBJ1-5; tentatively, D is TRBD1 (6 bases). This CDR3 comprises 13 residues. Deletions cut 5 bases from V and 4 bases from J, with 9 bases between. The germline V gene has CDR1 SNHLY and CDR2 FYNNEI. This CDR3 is CASSTRGNQPQHF. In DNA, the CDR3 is TGTGCCAGCAGTACTAGGGGGAATCAGCCCCAGCATTTT.